This paragraph covers one T cell receptor (beta chain) sequence. The sample belongs to a study of CD8 T cells in Susac syndrome. TCR beta sequencing covered blood CD8+ and CD4+ T cells. FACS enriched CD8+ TEMRA cells, while bulk CD8+ and CD4+ were negatively isolated. The CDR3 sequence is 16 residues long. Per the germline V gene, CDR1 is SGHAT and CDR2 is FQNNGV. The V gene lost 2 bases and the J gene lost 3 bases, with 15 bases spanning the gap. When the RNA was reverse transcribed, random hexamers were used with an input of about 0.45 to 1 ug. Each CDR3 protein is one row after TCRdb ran MiXCR on the immunoSEQ multiplex PCR reads. This table has around 300,000 distinct CDR3 sequences, about 90% appearing once.

This clonotype originated in a human donor with multiple sclerosis. The chain employs TRBV11-2 and TRBJ2-3; D ambiguous. Sequenced: CD4+ T cells from PBMCs. CDR3: CASSLSFALATDTQYF. CDR3 bases: TGTGCCAGCAGCTTATCGTTTGCACTTGCAACAGATACGCAGTATTTT.